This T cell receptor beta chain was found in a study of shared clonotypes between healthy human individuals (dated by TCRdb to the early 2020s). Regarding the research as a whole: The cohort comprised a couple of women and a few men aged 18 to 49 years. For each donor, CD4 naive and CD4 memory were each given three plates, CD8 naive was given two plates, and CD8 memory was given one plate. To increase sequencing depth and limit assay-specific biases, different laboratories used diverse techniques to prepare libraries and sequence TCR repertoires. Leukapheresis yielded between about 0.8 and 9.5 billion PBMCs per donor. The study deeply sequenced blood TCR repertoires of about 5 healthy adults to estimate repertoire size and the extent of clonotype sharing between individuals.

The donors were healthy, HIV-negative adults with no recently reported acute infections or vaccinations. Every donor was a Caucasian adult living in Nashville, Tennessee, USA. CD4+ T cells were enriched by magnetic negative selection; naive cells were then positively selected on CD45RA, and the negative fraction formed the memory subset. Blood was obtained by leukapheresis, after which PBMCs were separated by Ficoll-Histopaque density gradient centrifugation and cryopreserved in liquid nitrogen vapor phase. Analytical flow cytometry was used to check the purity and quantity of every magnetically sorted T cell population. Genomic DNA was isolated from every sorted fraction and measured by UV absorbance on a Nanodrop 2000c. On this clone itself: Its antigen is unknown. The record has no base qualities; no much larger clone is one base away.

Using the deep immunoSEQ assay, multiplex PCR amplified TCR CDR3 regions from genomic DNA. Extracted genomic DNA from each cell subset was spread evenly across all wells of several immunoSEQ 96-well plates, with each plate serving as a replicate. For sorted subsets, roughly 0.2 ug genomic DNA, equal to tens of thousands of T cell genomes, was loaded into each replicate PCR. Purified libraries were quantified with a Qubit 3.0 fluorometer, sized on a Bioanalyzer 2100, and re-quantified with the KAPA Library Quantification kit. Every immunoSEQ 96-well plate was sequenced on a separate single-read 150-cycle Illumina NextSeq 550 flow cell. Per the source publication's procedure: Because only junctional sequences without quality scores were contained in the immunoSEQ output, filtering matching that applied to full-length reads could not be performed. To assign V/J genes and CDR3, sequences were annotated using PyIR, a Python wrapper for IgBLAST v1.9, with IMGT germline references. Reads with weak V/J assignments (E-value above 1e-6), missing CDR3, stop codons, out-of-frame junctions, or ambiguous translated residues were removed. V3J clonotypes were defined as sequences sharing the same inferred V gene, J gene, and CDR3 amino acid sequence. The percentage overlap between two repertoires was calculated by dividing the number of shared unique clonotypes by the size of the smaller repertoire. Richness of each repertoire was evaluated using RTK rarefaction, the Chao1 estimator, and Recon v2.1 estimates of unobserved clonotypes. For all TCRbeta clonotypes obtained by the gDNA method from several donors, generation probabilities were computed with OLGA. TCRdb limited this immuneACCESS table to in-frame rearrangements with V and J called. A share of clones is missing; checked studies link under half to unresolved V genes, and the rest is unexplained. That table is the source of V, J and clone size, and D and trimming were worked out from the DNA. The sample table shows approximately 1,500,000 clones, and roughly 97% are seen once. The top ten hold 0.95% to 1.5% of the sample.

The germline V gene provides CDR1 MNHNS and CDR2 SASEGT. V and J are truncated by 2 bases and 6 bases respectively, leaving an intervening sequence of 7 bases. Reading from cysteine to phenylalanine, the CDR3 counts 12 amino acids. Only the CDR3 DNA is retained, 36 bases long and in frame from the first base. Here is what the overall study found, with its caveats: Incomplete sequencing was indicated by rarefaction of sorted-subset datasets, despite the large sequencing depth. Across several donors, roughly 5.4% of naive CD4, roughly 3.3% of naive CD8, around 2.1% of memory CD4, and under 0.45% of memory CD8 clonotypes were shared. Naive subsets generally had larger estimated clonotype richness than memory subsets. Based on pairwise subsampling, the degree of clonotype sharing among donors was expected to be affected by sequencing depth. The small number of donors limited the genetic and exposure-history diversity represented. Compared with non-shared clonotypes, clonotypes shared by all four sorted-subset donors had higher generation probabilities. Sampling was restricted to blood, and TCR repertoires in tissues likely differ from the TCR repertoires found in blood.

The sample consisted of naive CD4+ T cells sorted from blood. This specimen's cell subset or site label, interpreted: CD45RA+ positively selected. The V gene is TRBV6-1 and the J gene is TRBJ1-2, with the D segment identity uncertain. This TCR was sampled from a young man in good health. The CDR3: CASSESGHGYTF. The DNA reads TGTGCCAGCAGTGAATCCGGGCATGGCTACACCTTC.